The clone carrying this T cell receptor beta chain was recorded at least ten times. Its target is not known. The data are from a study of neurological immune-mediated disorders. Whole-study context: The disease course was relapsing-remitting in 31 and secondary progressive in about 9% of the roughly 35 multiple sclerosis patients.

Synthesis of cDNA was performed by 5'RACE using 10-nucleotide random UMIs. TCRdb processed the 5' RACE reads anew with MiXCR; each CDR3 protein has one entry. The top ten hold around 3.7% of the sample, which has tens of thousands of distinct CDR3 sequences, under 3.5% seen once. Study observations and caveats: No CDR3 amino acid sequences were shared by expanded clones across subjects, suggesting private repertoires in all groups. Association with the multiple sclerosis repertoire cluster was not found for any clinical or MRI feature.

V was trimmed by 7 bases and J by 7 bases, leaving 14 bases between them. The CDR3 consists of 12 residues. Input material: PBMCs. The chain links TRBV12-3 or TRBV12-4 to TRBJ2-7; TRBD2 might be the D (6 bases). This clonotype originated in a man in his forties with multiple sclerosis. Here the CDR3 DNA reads TGTGCCAGCACCCTCGGGAGTAGGGAGCAGTACTTC. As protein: CASTLGSREQYF.